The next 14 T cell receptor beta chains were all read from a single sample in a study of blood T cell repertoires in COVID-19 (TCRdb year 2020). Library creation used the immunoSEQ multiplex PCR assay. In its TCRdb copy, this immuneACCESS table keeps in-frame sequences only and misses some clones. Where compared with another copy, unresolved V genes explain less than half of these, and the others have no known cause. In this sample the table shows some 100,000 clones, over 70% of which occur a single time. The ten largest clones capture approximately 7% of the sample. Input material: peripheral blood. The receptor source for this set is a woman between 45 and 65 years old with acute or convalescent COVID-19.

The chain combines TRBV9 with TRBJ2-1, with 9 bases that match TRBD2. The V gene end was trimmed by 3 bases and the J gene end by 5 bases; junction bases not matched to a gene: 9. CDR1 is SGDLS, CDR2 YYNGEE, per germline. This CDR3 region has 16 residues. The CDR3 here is CASSASSGVSHNEQFF. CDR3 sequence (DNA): TGTGCCAGCAGCGCCTCTAGCGGGGTGTCCCACAATGAGCAGTTCTTC.

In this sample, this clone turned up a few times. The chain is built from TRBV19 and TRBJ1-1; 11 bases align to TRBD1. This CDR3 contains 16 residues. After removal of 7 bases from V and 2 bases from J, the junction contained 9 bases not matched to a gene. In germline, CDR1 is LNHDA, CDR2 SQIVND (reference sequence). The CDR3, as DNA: TGTGCCAGTACCCAACAGGGGACAGGGGGAAACACTGAAGCTTTCTTT. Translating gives CASTQQGTGGNTEAFF.

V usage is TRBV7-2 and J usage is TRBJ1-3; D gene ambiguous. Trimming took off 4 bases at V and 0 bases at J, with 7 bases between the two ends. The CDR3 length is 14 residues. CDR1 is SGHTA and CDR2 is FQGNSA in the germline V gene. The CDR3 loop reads CASSSRSSGNTIYF. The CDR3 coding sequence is TGTGCCAGCAGCTCGAGATCCTCTGGAAACACCATATATTTT.

The CDR3 here is CASSPNFYEKLFF. The CDR3, as DNA: TGTGCCAGCAGCCCAAACTTTTACGAAAAACTGTTTTTT. The rearrangement uses TRBV7-2 and TRBJ1-4; D gene unclear. The CDR3 loop spans 13 amino acids. V gave up 5 bases and J gave up 8 bases, with 12 bases separating them. The germline gives CDR1 SGHTA, CDR2 FQGNSA.

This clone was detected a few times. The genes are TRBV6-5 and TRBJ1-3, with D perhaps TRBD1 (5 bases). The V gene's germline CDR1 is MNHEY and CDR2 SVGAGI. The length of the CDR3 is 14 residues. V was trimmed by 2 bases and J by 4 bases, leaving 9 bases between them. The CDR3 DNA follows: TGTGCCAGCAGTTACAAGGGGTCCGGAAACACCATATATTTT. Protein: CASSYKGSGNTIYF.

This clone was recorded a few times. The CDR3 bases are TGTGCCAGCGCGGGACAGGGGGTGAACACCGGGGAGCTGTTTTTT. As protein: CASAGQGVNTGELFF. V usage is TRBV5-8 and J usage is TRBJ2-2; the match to TRBD1 covers 11 bases. The CDR3 loop spans 15 amino acids. Germline CDR1 reads SGHTS; CDR2 reads YDEGEE. J was trimmed by 1 base and V by 7 bases; bases with no gene match: 3.

This chain's CDR3 is CASSVNKRMIADTEAFF. As DNA, the CDR3 is TGTGCCAGCAGCGTAAATAAACGTATGATTGCGGACACTGAAGCTTTCTTT. The V call is TRBV9, the J call TRBJ1-1; D gene uncertain. This CDR3 spans 17 amino acids. The V end was cut by 1 base, the J end by 3 bases, with 19 bases between. Germline assignment: CDR1 SGDLS and CDR2 YYNGEE.

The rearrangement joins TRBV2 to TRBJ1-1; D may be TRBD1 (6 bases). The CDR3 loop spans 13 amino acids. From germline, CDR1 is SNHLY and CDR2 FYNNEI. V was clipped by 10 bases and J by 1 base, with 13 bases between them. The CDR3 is CATEEQGNTEAFF. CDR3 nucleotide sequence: TGTGCCACCGAAGAACAGGGGAACACTGAAGCTTTCTTT. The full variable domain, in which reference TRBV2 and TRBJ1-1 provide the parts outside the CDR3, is EPEVTQTPSHQVTQMGQEVILRCVPISNHLYFYWYRQILGQKVEFLVSFYNNEISEKSEIFDDQFSVERPDGSNFTLKIRSTKLEDSAMYFCATEEQGNTEAFFGQGTRLTVV.

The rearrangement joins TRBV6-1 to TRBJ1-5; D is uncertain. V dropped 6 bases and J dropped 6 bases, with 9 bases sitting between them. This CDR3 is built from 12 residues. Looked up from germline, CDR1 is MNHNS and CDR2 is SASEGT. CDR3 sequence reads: CASSLEGQPQHF. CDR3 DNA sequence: TGTGCCAGCAGCCTGGAGGGTCAGCCCCAGCATTTT.

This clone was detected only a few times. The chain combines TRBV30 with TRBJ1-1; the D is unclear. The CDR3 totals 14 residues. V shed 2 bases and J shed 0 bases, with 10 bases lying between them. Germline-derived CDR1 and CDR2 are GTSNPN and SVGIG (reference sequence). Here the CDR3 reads CAWSPTTMNTEAFF. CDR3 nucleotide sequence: TGTGCCTGGAGTCCCACAACGATGAACACTGAAGCTTTCTTT.

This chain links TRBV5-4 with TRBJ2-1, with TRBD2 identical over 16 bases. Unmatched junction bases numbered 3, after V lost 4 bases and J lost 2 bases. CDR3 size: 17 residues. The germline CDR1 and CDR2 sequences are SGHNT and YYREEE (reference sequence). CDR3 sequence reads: CASSRGTSGGAYNEQFF. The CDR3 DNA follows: TGTGCCAGCAGCCGGGGGACTAGCGGGGGGGCCTACAATGAGCAGTTCTTC.

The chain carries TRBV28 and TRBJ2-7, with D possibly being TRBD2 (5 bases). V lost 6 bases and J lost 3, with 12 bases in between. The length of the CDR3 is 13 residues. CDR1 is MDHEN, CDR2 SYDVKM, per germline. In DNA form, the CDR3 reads TGTGCCAGCAGCCTCACCGGAGGCTACGAGCAGTACTTC. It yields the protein CASSLTGGYEQYF.

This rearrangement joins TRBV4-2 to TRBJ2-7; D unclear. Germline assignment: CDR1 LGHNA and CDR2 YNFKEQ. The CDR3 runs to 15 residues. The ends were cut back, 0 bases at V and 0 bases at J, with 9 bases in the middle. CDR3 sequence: CASSQEVGSSYEQYF. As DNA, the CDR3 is TGTGCCAGCAGCCAAGAAGTCGGTAGCTCCTACGAGCAGTACTTC.

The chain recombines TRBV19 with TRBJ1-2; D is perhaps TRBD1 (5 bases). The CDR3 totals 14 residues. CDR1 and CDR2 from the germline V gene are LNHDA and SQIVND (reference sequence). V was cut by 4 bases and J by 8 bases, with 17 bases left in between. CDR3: CASSSGEAGRGYTF. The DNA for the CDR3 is TGTGCCAGTAGTAGTGGGGAGGCAGGGAGAGGCTACACCTTC.